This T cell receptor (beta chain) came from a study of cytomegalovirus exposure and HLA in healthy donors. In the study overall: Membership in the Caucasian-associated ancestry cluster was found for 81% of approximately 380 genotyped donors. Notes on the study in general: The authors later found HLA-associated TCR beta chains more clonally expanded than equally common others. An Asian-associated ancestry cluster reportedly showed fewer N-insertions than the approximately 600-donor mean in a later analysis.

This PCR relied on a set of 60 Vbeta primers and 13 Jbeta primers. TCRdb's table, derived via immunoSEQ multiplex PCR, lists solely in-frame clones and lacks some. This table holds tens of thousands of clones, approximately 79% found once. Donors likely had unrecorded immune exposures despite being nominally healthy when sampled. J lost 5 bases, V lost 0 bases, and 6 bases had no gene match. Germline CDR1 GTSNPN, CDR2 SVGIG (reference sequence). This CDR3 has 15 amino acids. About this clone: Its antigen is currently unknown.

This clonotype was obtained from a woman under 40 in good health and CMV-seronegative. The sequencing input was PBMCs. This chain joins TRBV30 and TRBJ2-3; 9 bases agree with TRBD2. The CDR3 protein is CAWSVRAGGLDTQYF. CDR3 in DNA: TGTGCCTGGAGTGTACGAGCGGGGGGATTAGATACGCAGTATTTT.